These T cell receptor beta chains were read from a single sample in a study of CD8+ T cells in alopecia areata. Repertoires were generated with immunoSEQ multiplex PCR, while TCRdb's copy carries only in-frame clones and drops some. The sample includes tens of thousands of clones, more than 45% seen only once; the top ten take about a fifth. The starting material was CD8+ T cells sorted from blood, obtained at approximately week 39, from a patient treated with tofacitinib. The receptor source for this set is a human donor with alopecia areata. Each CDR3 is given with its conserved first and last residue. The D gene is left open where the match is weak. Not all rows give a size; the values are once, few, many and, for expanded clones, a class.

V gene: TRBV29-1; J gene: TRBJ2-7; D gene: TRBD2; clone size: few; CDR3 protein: CSVEGAAGGPIYEQYF; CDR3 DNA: TGCAGCGTTGAGGGAGCCGCGGGAGGGCCGATATACGAGCAGTACTTC
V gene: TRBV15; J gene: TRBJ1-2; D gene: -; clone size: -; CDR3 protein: CATSTKAWCGKTYGYTF; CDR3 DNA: TGTGCCACCAGCACGAAGGCATGGTGTGGAAAGACCTATGGCTACACCTTC
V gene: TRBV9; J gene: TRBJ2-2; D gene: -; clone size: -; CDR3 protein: CASSVGSGLTGELFF; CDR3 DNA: TGTGCCAGCAGCGTAGGCTCCGGACTTACCGGGGAGCTGTTTTTT
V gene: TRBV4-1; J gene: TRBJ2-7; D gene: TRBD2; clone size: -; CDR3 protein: CASSQVAGGRHEQYF; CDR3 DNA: TGCGCCAGCAGCCAAGTGGCCGGCGGGAGGCACGAGCAGTACTTC
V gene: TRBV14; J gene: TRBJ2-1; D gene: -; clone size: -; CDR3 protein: CASSQFRGGGNNEQFF; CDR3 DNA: TGTGCCAGCAGCCAATTTAGGGGAGGGGGTAACAATGAGCAGTTCTTC
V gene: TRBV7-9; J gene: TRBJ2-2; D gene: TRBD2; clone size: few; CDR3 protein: CASMGLAERDANTGELFF; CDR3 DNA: TGTGCCAGCATGGGACTAGCGGAGAGAGACGCGAACACCGGGGAGCTGTTTTTT
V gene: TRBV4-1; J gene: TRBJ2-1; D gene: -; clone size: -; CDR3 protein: CASSWQDFDEQFF; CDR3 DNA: TGCGCCAGCAGCTGGCAGGATTTCGATGAGCAGTTCTTC
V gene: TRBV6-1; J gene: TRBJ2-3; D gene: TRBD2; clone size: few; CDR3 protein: CASRVVGGTDTQYF; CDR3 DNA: TGTGCCAGCAGGGTGGTCGGGGGGACAGATACGCAGTATTTT
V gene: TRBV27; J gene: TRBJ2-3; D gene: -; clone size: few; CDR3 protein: CATYLRDTQYF; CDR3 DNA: TGTGCCACCTACCTTCGCGATACGCAGTATTTT
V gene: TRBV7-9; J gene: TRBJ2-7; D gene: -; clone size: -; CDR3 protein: CASSPVEGYYEQYF; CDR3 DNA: TGTGCCAGCAGTCCCGTGGAGGGCTACTACGAGCAGTACTTC
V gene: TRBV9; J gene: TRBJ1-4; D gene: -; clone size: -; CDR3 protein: CASSGTSGLFF; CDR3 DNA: TGTGCCAGCAGCGGGACAAGTGGACTGTTTTTT
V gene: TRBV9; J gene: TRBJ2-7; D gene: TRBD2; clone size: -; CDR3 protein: CASSVGASGTYEQYF; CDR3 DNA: TGTGCCAGCAGCGTAGGGGCTAGCGGTACCTACGAGCAGTACTTC
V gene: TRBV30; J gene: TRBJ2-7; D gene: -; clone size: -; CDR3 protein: CAGFRRDYEQYF; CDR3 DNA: TGTGCCGGATTTCGGCGGGACTACGAGCAGTACTTC
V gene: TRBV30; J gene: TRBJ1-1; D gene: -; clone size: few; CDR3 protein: CAWTDGNTEAFF; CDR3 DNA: TGTGCCTGGACGGACGGCAACACTGAAGCTTTCTTT
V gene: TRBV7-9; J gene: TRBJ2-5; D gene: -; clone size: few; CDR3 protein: CASCPPWGLEKETQYF; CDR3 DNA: TGTGCCAGCTGCCCACCCTGGGGGTTAGAAAAAGAGACCCAGTACTTC
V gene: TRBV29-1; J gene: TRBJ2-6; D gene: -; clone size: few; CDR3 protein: CSVDEVGDGRGANVLTF; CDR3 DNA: TGCAGCGTTGATGAAGTCGGTGACGGCCGGGGGGCCAACGTCCTGACTTTC
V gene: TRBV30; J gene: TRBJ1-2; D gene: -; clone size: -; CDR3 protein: CAWSIYTGNYGYTF; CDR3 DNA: TGTGCCTGGAGTATTTATACGGGAAACTATGGCTACACCTTC
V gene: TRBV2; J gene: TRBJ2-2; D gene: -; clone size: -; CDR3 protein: CASSPESGELFF; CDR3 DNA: TGTGCCAGCAGCCCTGAGTCCGGGGAGCTGTTTTTT
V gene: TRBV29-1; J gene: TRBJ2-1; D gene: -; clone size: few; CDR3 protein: CSVEVFRNEQFF; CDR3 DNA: TGCAGCGTTGAAGTCTTTAGGAATGAGCAGTTCTTC
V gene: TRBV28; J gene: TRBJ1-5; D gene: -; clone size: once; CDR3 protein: CASSLRGAWDQPQHF; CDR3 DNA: TGTGCCAGCAGTTTACGGGGGGCGTGGGATCAGCCCCAGCATTTT
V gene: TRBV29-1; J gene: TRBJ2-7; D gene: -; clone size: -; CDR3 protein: CSAMTGDSYEQYF; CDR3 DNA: TGCAGCGCCATGACTGGCGACTCCTACGAGCAGTACTTC
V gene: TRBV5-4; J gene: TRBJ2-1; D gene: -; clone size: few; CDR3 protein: CASSSNSNEQFF; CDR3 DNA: TGTGCCAGCAGCTCCAACAGCAATGAGCAGTTCTTC
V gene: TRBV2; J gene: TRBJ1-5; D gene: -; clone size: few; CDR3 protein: CASSDSTDLSAQHF; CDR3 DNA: TGTGCCAGCAGTGATTCTACGGATTTGTCGGCCCAGCATTTT
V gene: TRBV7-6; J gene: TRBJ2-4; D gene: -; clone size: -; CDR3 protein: CASSYRPGAGDIQYF; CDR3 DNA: TGTGCCAGCAGCTACCGTCCGGGGGCTGGGGACATTCAGTACTTC
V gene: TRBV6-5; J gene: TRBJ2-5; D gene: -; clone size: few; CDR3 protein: CASSPRDNQETQYF; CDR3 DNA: TGTGCCAGCAGCCCGCGGGACAACCAAGAGACCCAGTACTTC
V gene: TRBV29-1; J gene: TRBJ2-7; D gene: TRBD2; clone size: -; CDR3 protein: CSVGGGLAGAEQYF; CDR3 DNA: TGCAGCGTAGGGGGGGGACTAGCGGGAGCCGAGCAGTACTTC
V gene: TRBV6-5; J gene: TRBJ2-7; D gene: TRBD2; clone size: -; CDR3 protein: CASSLGLAGTYEQYF; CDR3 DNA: TGTGCCAGCAGTTTAGGACTAGCGGGAACCTACGAGCAGTACTTC
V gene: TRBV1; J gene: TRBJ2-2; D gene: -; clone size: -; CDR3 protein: CTSSQDPNGYTGELFF; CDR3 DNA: TGCACCAGCAGCCAAGATCCAAACGGTTACACCGGGGAGCTGTTTTTT
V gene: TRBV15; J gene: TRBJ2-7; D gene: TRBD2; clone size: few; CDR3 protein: CATSRDRTSVTYEQYF; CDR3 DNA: TGTGCCACCAGCAGAGATCGAACTAGCGTAACCTACGAGCAGTACTTC
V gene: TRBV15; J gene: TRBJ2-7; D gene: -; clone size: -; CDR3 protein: CATSRVPGNEQYF; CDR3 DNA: TGTGCCACCAGCAGAGTCCCCGGGAACGAGCAGTACTTC
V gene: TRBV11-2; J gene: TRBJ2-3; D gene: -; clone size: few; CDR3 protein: CASSLIGGADTQYF; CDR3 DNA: TGTGCCAGCAGCTTAATTGGGGGAGCGGATACGCAGTATTTT
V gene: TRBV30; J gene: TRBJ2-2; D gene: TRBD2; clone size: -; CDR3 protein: CACALAGINTGELFF; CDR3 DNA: TGTGCCTGTGCCCTAGCGGGAATTAACACCGGGGAGCTGTTTTTT
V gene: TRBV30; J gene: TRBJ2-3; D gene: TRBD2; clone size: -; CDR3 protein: CAWSDTSAWGDTQYF; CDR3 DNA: TGTGCCTGGAGTGATACTAGCGCCTGGGGAGATACGCAGTATTTT
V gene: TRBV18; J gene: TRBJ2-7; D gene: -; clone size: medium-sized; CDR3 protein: CASSPVGVNEQYF; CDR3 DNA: TGTGCCAGCTCACCTGTAGGTGTGAACGAGCAGTACTTC
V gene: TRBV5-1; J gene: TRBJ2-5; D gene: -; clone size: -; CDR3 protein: CASSPPGQETQYF; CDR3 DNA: TGCGCCAGCAGCCCACCGGGCCAGGAGACCCAGTACTTC